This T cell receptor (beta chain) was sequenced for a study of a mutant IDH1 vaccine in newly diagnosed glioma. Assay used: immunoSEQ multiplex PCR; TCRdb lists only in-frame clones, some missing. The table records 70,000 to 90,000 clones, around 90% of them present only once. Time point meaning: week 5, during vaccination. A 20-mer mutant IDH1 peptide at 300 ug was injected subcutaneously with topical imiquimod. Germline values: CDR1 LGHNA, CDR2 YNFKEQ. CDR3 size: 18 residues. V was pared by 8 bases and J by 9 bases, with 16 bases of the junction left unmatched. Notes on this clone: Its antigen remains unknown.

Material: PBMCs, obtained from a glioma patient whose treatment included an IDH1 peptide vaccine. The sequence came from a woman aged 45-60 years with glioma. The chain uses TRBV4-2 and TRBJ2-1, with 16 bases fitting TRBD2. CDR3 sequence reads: CASGTGYGTSGRAGEQFF. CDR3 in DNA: TGTGCCAGCGGGACAGGGTATGGGACTAGCGGGAGGGCGGGTGAGCAGTTCTTC.